This T cell receptor beta chain was identified during a study of blood T cell repertoires in COVID-19. Study-wide background: The analysed material was cDNA or gDNA that came from T cells, B-cell-depleted T cells, or PBMCs.

Per the original data handling: Amplified reference gene primers provided the basis for estimating nucleated cell counts. Profiled with immunoSEQ multiplex PCR; TCRdb holds only in-frame clones, not every one. V and J calls and clone size follow that table, whereas D and trimming were derived from the DNA. The repertoire holds fewer than 300,000 clones, with around 85% as singletons. The sample holds a few counts of this clone. The sample holds other DNA sequences that translate to the same CDR3. The CDR3 sequence is 14 residues long. V was trimmed by 0 bases and J by 5 bases, leaving 11 bases between them. Germline lookup yields CDR1 SGHRS and CDR2 YFSETQ.

The clonotype originates from a human donor with COVID-19, enrolled during active disease. The donor label of this sample is uncertain. The V gene is TRBV5-1, the J gene TRBJ1-1; D is possibly TRBD1 (6 bases). The sequencing sample was made of peripheral blood. CDR3 sequence: CASSLDRVRTEAFF. CDR3 DNA: TGCGCCAGCAGCTTGGACAGGGTGAGGACTGAAGCTTTCTTT.